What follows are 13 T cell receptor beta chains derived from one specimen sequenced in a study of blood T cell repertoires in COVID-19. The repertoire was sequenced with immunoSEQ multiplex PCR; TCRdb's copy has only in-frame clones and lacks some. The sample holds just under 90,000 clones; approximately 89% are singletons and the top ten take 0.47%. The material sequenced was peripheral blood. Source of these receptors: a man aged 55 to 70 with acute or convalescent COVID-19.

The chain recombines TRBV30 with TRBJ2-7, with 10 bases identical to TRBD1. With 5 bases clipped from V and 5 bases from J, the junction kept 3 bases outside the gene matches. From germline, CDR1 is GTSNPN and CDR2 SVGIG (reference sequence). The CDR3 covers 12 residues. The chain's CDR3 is CAWGTGEDEQYF. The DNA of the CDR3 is TGTGCCTGGGGGACAGGGGAGGACGAGCAGTACTTC.

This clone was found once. The CDR3 sequence is CATSDLGREGRYEQYF. DNA of the CDR3: TGTGCCACCAGTGATTTGGGGCGGGAGGGCCGCTACGAGCAGTACTTC. J is TRBJ2-7 and V is TRBV24-1; 9 bases fit TRBD2. The CDR3 sequence is 16 residues long. Germline loops: CDR1 KGHDR, CDR2 SFDVKD. V gave up 0 bases and J gave up 3 bases; unmatched junction bases: 5.

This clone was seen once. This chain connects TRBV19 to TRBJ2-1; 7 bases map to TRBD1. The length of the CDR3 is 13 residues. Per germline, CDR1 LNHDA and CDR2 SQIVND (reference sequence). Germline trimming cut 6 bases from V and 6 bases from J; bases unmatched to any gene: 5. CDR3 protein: CASSEDRVNEQFF. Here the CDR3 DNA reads TGTGCCAGTAGCGAAGACAGGGTCAATGAGCAGTTCTTC.

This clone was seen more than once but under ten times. The CDR3: CASSVLTLGSTEAFF. Here the CDR3 DNA reads TGTGCCAGCAGCGTACTTACCCTTGGGAGCACTGAAGCTTTCTTT. The chain is built from TRBV9 and TRBJ1-1; D gene uncertain. The CDR3 is 15 amino acids. Trimming removed 1 base from V and 4 bases from J, with 14 bases in between. Germline V gives CDR1 SGDLS, CDR2 YYNGEE.

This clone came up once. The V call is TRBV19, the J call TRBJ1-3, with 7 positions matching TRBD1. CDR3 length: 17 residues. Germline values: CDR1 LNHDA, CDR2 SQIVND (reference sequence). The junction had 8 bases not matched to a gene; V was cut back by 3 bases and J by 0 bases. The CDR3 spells CASSILPGQHSGNTIYF. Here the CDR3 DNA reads TGTGCCAGTAGTATTCTACCGGGACAGCACTCTGGAAACACCATATATTTT.

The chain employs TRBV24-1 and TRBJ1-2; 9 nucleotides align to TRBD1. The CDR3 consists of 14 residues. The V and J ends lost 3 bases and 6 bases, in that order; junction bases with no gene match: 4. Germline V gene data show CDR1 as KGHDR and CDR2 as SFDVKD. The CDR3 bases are TGTGCCACCAGTGATCCGGGACAGGGACATGGCTACACCTTC. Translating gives CATSDPGQGHGYTF.

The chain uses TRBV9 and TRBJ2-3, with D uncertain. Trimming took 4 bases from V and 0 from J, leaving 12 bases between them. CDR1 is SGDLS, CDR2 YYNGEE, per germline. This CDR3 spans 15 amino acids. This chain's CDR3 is CASSLRFLSTDTQYF. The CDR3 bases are TGTGCCAGCAGCCTACGGTTTCTTAGCACAGATACGCAGTATTTT.

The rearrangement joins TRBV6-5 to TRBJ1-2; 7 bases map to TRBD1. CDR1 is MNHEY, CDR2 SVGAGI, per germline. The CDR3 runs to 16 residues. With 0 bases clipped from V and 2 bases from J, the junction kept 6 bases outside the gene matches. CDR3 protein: CASSYSRAGGNYGYTF. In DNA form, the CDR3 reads TGTGCCAGCAGTTACTCGAGGGCAGGGGGGAACTATGGCTACACCTTC.

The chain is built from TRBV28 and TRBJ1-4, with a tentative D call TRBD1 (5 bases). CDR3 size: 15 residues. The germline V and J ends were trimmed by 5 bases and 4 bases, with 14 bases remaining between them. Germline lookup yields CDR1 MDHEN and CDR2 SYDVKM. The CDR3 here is CASSRSGGLNEKLFF. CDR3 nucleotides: TGTGCCAGCAGTCGGTCGGGGGGTCTTAATGAAAAACTGTTTTTT.

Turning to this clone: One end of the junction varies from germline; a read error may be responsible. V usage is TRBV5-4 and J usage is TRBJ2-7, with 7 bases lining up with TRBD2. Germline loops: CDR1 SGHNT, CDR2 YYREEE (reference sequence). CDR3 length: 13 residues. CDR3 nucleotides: TGTGCCAGCAGCCTCAATTCCCGGGACTACCGAATCTTC. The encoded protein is CASSLNSRDYRIF.

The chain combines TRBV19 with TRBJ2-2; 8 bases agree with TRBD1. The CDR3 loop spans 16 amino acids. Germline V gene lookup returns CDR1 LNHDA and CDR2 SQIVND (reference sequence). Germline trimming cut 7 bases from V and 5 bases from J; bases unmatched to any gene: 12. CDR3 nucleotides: TGTGCCAGTACTACGGACGGACAGGGAGGTACCGGGGAGCTGTTTTTT. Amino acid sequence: CASTTDGQGGTGELFF.

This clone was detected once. CDR3 DNA sequence: TGTGCCTGGAGCGCAGGGGGCGCGAGTGGAAACACCATATATTTT. Translating it yields CAWSAGGASGNTIYF. The chain carries TRBV30 and TRBJ1-3, with 8 nucleotides matching TRBD1. In germline, CDR1 is GTSNPN, CDR2 SVGIG (reference sequence). The trim removed 3 bases at V and 3 bases at J, leaving 7 bases unmatched. The CDR3 runs 15 residues.

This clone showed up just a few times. The DNA of the CDR3 is TGTGCCACCTCCTTCGAGCGGGAGTCTGATACGCAGTATTTT. Amino acid sequence: CATSFERESDTQYF. The chain employs TRBV24-1 and TRBJ2-3; 8 nucleotides agree with TRBD2. The V segment lost 9 bases and the J segment 6 bases; nucleotides outside the gene matches: 10. The CDR3 loop spans 14 amino acids. CDR1 KGHDR and CDR2 SFDVKD come from the germline V gene.